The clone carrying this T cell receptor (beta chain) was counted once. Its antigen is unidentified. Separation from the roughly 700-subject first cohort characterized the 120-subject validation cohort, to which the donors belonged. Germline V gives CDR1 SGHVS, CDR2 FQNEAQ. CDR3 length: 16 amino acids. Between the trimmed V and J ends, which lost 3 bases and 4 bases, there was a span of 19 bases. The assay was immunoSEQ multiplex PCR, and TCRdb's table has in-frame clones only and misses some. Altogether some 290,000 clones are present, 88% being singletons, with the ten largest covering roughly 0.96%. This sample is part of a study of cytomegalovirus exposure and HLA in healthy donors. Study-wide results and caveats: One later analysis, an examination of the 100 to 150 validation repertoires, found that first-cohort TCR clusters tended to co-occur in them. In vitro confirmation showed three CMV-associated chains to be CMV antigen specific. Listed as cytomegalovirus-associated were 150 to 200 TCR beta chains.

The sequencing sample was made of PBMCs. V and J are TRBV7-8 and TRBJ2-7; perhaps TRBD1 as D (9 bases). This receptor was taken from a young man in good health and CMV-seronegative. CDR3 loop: CASSLPAGGQGYEQYF. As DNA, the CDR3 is TGTGCCAGCAGCTTGCCCGCGGGGGGACAGGGTTACGAGCAGTACTTC.